This T cell receptor (beta chain) came from a study of siplizumab effects on memory and regulatory T cells. Findings of the study overall: No assignable naive or memory phenotype existed for roughly 80-96% of proliferating CD4+ or CD8+ clones. No more than a minor fraction of alloreactive clones could be traced back to unstimulated subsets. Naive T cells appeared more diverse than memory cells and seemed to be major alloresponse contributors.

This clone was counted once. Its antigen is still unknown. The assay covered roughly 97,000 TCR templates per sample. Some clones are missing from TCRdb's copy, which holds only in-frame ones; the method was immunoSEQ multiplex PCR. The table includes 50,000 to 55,000 clones, under 98% detected once. The CDR3 totals 14 residues. Per the germline V gene, CDR1 is SEHNR and CDR2 is FQNEAQ (reference sequence). The V and J ends lost 5 bases and 1 base respectively, with 11 bases between them. The source is a human donor in good health. This chain joins TRBV7-9 and TRBJ1-1; tentatively, D is TRBD1 (5 bases). The sequencing sample was made of naive CD4+ T cells sorted from blood. The CDR3 bases are TGTGCCAGCAGCCTACAGGACCCGAACACTGAAGCTTTCTTT. Translation: CASSLQDPNTEAFF.